Listed below are T cell receptor beta chains from one sample, sequenced in a study of post-analysis software for immune sequencing data. TCRdb used MiXCR to reprocess the PCR reads, holding one entry per CDR3 protein. The top ten hold roughly 5% of the sample, which has about 770,000 distinct CDR3 sequences, about half seen once. Sequenced: blood. These receptors were taken from a girl aged 10 to 17 with multiple sclerosis. Each CDR3 is given with its conserved first and last residue. Each record gives: D gene, J gene, V gene, clone size, CDR3 DNA, CDR3 protein. The D gene is left open where the match is weak. Only part of the rows carry a size: once, few, many, or a class if the clone is expanded.

>TRBD1|TRBJ2-7|TRBV27|few
TGTGCCAGCAGCGGGACAGGGGACTACGAGCAGTACTTC
CASSGTGDYEQYF
>-|TRBJ2-3|TRBV20-1|-
TGCAGTGCTAGAATGCTCGTAGATACGCAGTATTTT
CSARMLVDTQYF
>TRBD1|TRBJ2-5|TRBV20-1|-
TGCAGTGCTAGCCCCTTGAGACAGGGGAGAGAGACCCAGTACTTC
CSASPLRQGRETQYF
>-|TRBJ2-1|TRBV11-2|-
TGTGCCAGCAGCTTACCGGACTATCGCCCCTACAATGAGCAGTTCTTC
CASSLPDYRPYNEQFF
>-|TRBJ2-2|TRBV7-9|-
TGTGCCAGCAGCACCAGAGCGAACACCGGGGAGCTGTTTTTT
CASSTRANTGELFF
>-|TRBJ2-7|TRBV7-2|-
TGTGCCAGCAGCTTCGAGGCGGGTCTACGCTCCTACGAGCAGTACTTC
CASSFEAGLRSYEQYF
>TRBD1|TRBJ1-1|TRBV29-1|-
TGCAGCGTTGCCTCCGGGACAGGGGGGACTGAAGCTTTCTTT
CSVASGTGGTEAFF
>-|TRBJ2-1|TRBV5-1|few
TGCGCCAGCAGCCTGGCACCCGCGGAGTACAATGAGCAGTTCTTC
CASSLAPAEYNEQFF
>TRBD1|TRBJ1-2|TRBV3-1|-
TGTGCCAGCAGCCAAGATGGCAGGGGGAGAGGCTACACCTTC
CASSQDGRGRGYTF
>-|TRBJ2-1|TRBV2|-
TGTGCCAGCAGTGGGGCAACGGGGAGCAGCAATGAGCAGTTCTTC
CASSGATGSSNEQFF
>TRBD2|TRBJ2-4|TRBV27|-
TGTGCCAGCAGTTTACGGGGGGTTGGGGGTGACATTCAGTACTTC
CASSLRGVGGDIQYF
>TRBD2|TRBJ2-3|TRBV9|-
TGTGCCAGCAGCGTAGTCGGGAGGGTCACAGATACGCAGTATTTT
CASSVVGRVTDTQYF
>TRBD1|TRBJ1-1|TRBV29-1|many
TGCAGCGTTGAAGGGTTCAGGGGGCGCATCGAAGCTTTCTTT
CSVEGFRGRIEAFF
>TRBD1|TRBJ2-4|TRBV7-2|-
TGTGCCAGCAGCTCCACAGGGGCCGCGGACATTCAGTACTTC
CASSSTGAADIQYF
>-|TRBJ2-5|TRBV14|-
TGTGCCAGCGGCCGAAATAAGATACCGTACCAAGAGACCCAGTACTTC
CASGRNKIPYQETQYF
>-|TRBJ2-1|TRBV6-5|-
TGTGCCAGCAGTTGGAGCGGGTGGCAGTTCTTC
CASSWSGWQFF
>-|TRBJ1-2|TRBV11-2|few
TGTGCCAGCAGCTTAGCCCGGACGGGCTATGGCTACACCTTC
CASSLARTGYGYTF
>TRBD1|TRBJ1-4|TRBV7-2|-
TGTGCCAGCAGCTTAGGCATGGGCAGGGGGGTTGAAAAACTGTTTTTT
CASSLGMGRGVEKLFF
>-|TRBJ2-7|TRBV11-2|-
TGTGCCAGCAGCCCCATGAGTGCCATCTGGTACGAGCAGTACTTC
CASSPMSAIWYEQYF
>-|TRBJ1-2|TRBV5-5|few
TGTGCCAGCAGCTTACAGGGTCATAACTATGGCTACACCTTC
CASSLQGHNYGYTF
>-|TRBJ2-1|TRBV7-9|-
TGTGCCAGCAGCGAGACTACCCTGAGCTCCTACAATGAGCAGTTCTTC
CASSETTLSSYNEQFF
>-|TRBJ2-7|TRBV5-5|few
TGTGCCAGCCGGTCTGACTGGGACTACGAGCAGTACTTC
CASRSDWDYEQYF
>-|TRBJ1-5|TRBV20-1|-
TGCAGTGCCTCTTCGGTTAAGGATCAGCCCCAGCATTTT
CSASSVKDQPQHF
>-|TRBJ2-1|TRBV7-6|-
TGTGCCAGCAGCTTAGGTCTCCCCGGGATCTCCTACAATGAGCAGTTCTTC
CASSLGLPGISYNEQFF
>TRBD2|TRBJ2-3|TRBV12-3/TRBV12-4|-
TGTGCCAGCAGTTTAGATCCTTGGGCCCCCGAGACTAGCGGGAATACAGATGCGCAGTATTTT
CASSLDPWAPETSGNTDAQYF
>-|TRBJ1-4|TRBV12-3/TRBV12-4|-
TGTGCCAGCAGCTACGAGGGGAAGTCAACTAATGAAAAACTGTTTTTT
CASSYEGKSTNEKLFF
>-|TRBJ2-7|TRBV7-2|few
TGTGCCAGCAGCCGCGGCCTACCGGGGACCTCCTACGAGCAGTACTTC
CASSRGLPGTSYEQYF
>-|TRBJ1-5|TRBV6-6|-
TGTGCCAGCAGTGGCGGACAGTTGGACAATCAGCCCCAGCATTTT
CASSGGQLDNQPQHF
>-|TRBJ1-1|TRBV6-5|-
TGTGCCAGCAGTTACGATGGACAGCTGAACACTGAAGCTTTCTTT
CASSYDGQLNTEAFF
>-|TRBJ2-3|TRBV2|-
TGTGCCAGCAGCCTCGACAGTGGGGATACGCAGTATTTT
CASSLDSGDTQYF
>TRBD2|TRBJ2-1|TRBV6-5|-
TGTGCCAGCAACACGGGACTAGCGGGAGGAGATGAGCAGTTCTTC
CASNTGLAGGDEQFF
>-|TRBJ2-5|TRBV7-6|-
TGTGCCAGCAGCTTATTTGACCGGGAGACCCAGTACTTC
CASSLFDRETQYF
>TRBD1|TRBJ2-7|TRBV28|-
TGTGCCAGCAGCTCCGGGACAGGGGAGTACGAGCAGTACTTC
CASSSGTGEYEQYF
>-|TRBJ2-1|TRBV9|few
TGTGCCAGCAGCTCAACTGACGGCTACAATGAGCAGTTCTTC
CASSSTDGYNEQFF
>TRBD2|TRBJ2-1|TRBV5-5|few
TGTGCCAGCAGCTGGCTACTAGCGGGTCTATACAATGAGCAGTTCTTC
CASSWLLAGLYNEQFF
>TRBD1|TRBJ2-6|TRBV28|-
TGTGCCAGCGGGACAGGGATCTCTGGGGCCAACGTCCTGACTTTC
CASGTGISGANVLTF
>-|TRBJ2-7|TRBV29-1|-
TGCAGCGTCCCGGGGGCCCGGGCTTACGAGCAGTACTTC
CSVPGARAYEQYF
>-|TRBJ2-7|TRBV5-6|-
TGTGCCAGCAGCTTTGTTAATGGTCAGGGAAGAGGTTACGAGCAGTACTTC
CASSFVNGQGRGYEQYF
>-|TRBJ2-7|TRBV7-6|few
TGTGCCAGCAGCTCCGGGGAAAGGAACGAGCAGTACTTC
CASSSGERNEQYF
>-|TRBJ2-7|TRBV15|few
TGTGCCACCAGGGCAGGGGTAGGTTACGAGCAGTACTTC
CATRAGVGYEQYF
>-|TRBJ2-5|TRBV11-1|few
TGTGCCAGCAGCTTATCACCCCCGGGGACCATCCAAGAGACCCAGTACTTC
CASSLSPPGTIQETQYF
>TRBD2|TRBJ2-1|TRBV4-3|-
TGCGCCAGCAGCCAAGCTGGGCTAGCGGGGCACAATGAGCAGTTCTTC
CASSQAGLAGHNEQFF
>-|TRBJ2-5|TRBV6-6|few
TGTGCCAGCAGTTACTCTATGGGTAGCCAAGAGACCCAGTACTTC
CASSYSMGSQETQYF
>-|TRBJ1-5|TRBV6-2/TRBV6-3|-
TGTGCCAGCAGTTACTCGACGGGTTCTCAGCCCCAGCATTTT
CASSYSTGSQPQHF
>TRBD2|TRBJ2-5|TRBV14|-
TGTGCCAGCAGCACTCGACTAGCGGATTACAATGAGCAGTACTTC
CASSTRLADYNEQYF
>-|TRBJ2-5|TRBV6-5|-
TGTGCCAGCAGTTACGGGGTCAGGTCAGAGACCCAGTACTTC
CASSYGVRSETQYF
>-|TRBJ2-3|TRBV20-1|-
TGCAGTGCTGCCCGGGACTGGAGGGGGACGCAGTATTTT
CSAARDWRGTQYF
>TRBD2|TRBJ2-1|TRBV20-1|-
TGCAGTGCTAGTTCTAGCGGGGTAACGTCCTCCTACAATGAGCAGTTCTTC
CSASSSGVTSSYNEQFF